The rows below give T cell receptor beta chains drawn from one sample of a study of shared clonotypes between healthy human individuals. The repertoire was sequenced with immunoSEQ multiplex PCR; TCRdb's copy has only in-frame clones and lacks some. This table holds 2,500,000 or so clones, roughly 92% found once. Specimen: naive CD4+ T cells sorted from blood. These TCRs come from a man aged 18 to 29 in good health. Both conserved end residues are part of each CDR3. Each record gives: J gene, V gene, D gene, clone size, CDR3 protein, CDR3 DNA. A D gene is named only where the DNA matches it firmly. Some rows have no size entry. The others give once, few or many, or a class for an expanded clone.

>TRBJ2-6|TRBV9|NA|NA
CASSVWIRAGPGGANVLTF
TGTGCCAGCAGCGTATGGATCCGGGCAGGGCCAGGTGGGGCCAACGTCCTGACTTTC
>TRBJ1-1|TRBV19|NA|once
CASSRFGPGSTEAFF
TGTGCCAGTAGTAGGTTTGGACCGGGGAGCACTGAAGCTTTCTTT
>TRBJ1-1|TRBV30|NA|NA
CAWGYREAFF
TGTGCCTGGGGATACCGCGAAGCTTTCTTT
>TRBJ1-4|TRBV10-3|NA|NA
CAISESLEQVGRGELFF
TGTGCCATCAGTGAGTCTTTGGAACAGGTCGGGCGCGGAGAACTGTTTTTT
>TRBJ1-1|TRBV18|NA|NA
CASSPRAAEAFF
TGTGCCAGCTCACCCCGTGCGGCTGAAGCTTTCTTT
>TRBJ1-5|TRBV19|NA|NA
CASSTWQHNQPQHF
TGTGCCAGTAGTACATGGCAGCACAATCAGCCCCAGCATTTT
>TRBJ2-3|TRBV5-6|TRBD2|NA
CASSVRLAGGSDTQYF
TGTGCCAGCAGCGTCCGACTAGCGGGGGGGTCAGATACGCAGTATTTT
>TRBJ2-1|TRBV30|NA|NA
CAWRQVSSYNEQFF
TGTGCCTGGAGACAGGTTAGCTCCTACAATGAGCAGTTCTTC
>TRBJ2-1|TRBV11-2|NA|NA
CASSLQYAPNEQFF
TGTGCCAGCAGCCTACAGTACGCCCCCAATGAGCAGTTCTTC
>TRBJ2-7|TRBV19|NA|NA
CASSIAPVSLGAYEQYF
TGTGCCAGTAGTATAGCGCCGGTCTCCTTGGGGGCCTACGAGCAGTACTTC
>TRBJ1-3|TRBV28|NA|NA
CASSLNRDGNTIYF
TGTGCCAGCAGTTTAAACAGGGACGGAAACACCATATATTTT
>TRBJ1-3|TRBV6-6|NA|NA
CASSGRLSGNTIYF
TGTGCCAGCAGTGGCCGGCTCTCTGGAAACACCATATATTTT
>TRBJ2-7|TRBV5-1|NA|NA
CASSLDWSYYEQYF
TGCGCCAGCAGCTTGGACTGGAGTTACTACGAGCAGTACTTC
>TRBJ2-5|TRBV10-1|NA|NA
CASSERRTGQETQYF
TGCGCCAGCAGTGAGAGGCGTACAGGCCAAGAGACCCAGTACTTC
>TRBJ2-7|TRBV6-5|NA|NA
CASVSRTRAYYEQYF
TGTGCCAGCGTCTCCAGGACGAGGGCTTACTACGAGCAGTACTTC
>TRBJ1-4|TRBV15|NA|NA
CATSRDPGAGQGRNEKLFF
TGTGCCACCAGCAGAGATCCGGGGGCGGGTCAGGGGCGAAATGAAAAACTGTTTTTT
>TRBJ1-1|TRBV30|TRBD1|NA
CAWSQSAGGWSEAFF
TGTGCCTGGAGCCAATCCGCAGGGGGCTGGTCTGAAGCTTTCTTT
>TRBJ1-1|TRBV5-4|NA|NA
CASSWDTLRGNTEAFF
TGTGCCAGCAGCTGGGACACTTTACGTGGGAACACTGAAGCTTTCTTT
>TRBJ2-3|TRBV19|NA|NA
CASRMVGGLDTQYF
TGTGCCAGTAGGATGGTTGGAGGGCTGGATACGCAGTATTTT
>TRBJ2-1|TRBV4-1|NA|NA
CASSQESAQGQFF
TGCGCCAGCAGCCAAGAATCAGCGCAAGGGCAGTTCTTC
>TRBJ2-5|TRBV9|NA|NA
CASSGTSGGQETQYF
TGTGCCAGCAGCGGAACAAGCGGAGGGCAAGAGACCCAGTACTTC
>TRBJ2-5|TRBV5-1|NA|NA
CASSFGQGETQYF
TGCGCCAGCAGCTTCGGGCAGGGAGAGACCCAGTACTTC
>TRBJ1-2|TRBV18|NA|NA
CASSPDVEGGVYGYTF
TGTGCCAGCTCACCAGACGTCGAGGGGGGTGTGTATGGCTACACCTTC
>TRBJ2-5|TRBV5-6|TRBD2|NA
CASSPRLAQETQYF
TGTGCCAGCAGCCCCAGACTAGCGCAAGAGACCCAGTACTTC
>TRBJ2-3|TRBV29-1|NA|NA
CIGFRGGTQYF
TGCATCGGGTTCAGGGGTGGTACGCAGTATTTT
>TRBJ2-7|TRBV11-2|TRBD2|NA
CASSSPASGKYEQYF
TGTGCCAGCAGCTCCCCGGCTAGCGGGAAATACGAGCAGTACTTC
>TRBJ1-4|TRBV6-6|TRBD1|once
CASQGQGEKLFF
TGTGCCAGCCAGGGACAGGGAGAAAAACTGTTTTTT
>TRBJ2-7|TRBV6-5|TRBD1|NA
CASSLQGAYEQYF
TGTGCCAGCAGCCTACAGGGGGCCTACGAGCAGTACTTC
>TRBJ1-2|TRBV9|NA|NA
CASSVYQDPRYGYTF
TGTGCCAGCAGCGTATATCAGGACCCCAGGTATGGCTACACCTTC
>TRBJ1-2|TRBV5-1|NA|NA
CASGDPGQGYGYTF
TGCGCCAGCGGCGACCCGGGGCAGGGATATGGCTACACCTTC
>TRBJ1-2|TRBV7-9|NA|NA
CASSLELRGRGGYTF
TGTGCCAGCAGCTTAGAATTGAGGGGCCGGGGCGGCTACACCTTC
>TRBJ2-1|TRBV9|TRBD2|NA
CASSVGASGRSYNEQFF
TGTGCCAGCAGCGTAGGGGCTAGCGGGAGGTCTTACAATGAGCAGTTCTTC
>TRBJ2-5|TRBV6-9|TRBD2|NA
CAGLAGAVQETQYF
TGTGCCGGACTAGCGGGGGCGGTACAAGAGACCCAGTACTTC